The T cell receptor (beta chain) described here comes from a study of post-analysis software for immune sequencing data. Study overall: Relapsing-remitting, secondary progressive and progressive-relapsing multiple sclerosis were all included among the disease courses.

CDR1 SGHRS and CDR2 YFSETQ come from the germline V gene. Trimming took off 2 bases at V and 7 bases at J, with 9 bases between the two ends. The CDR3 contains 13 residues. This clonotype was recorded only once. The antigen is undetermined. Unique molecular identifiers were built into the TCR beta cDNA libraries. TCRdb redid the calling of the PCR reads with MiXCR, one entry per CDR3 protein. Among roughly 600,000 distinct CDR3 sequences, about 40% were seen once, and the ten largest hold more than 1.5%. Study-wide findings and caveats: Multiple sclerosis patients had significantly lower normalized Chao1 diversity than controls. TRBV segments more frequent in patients than in controls numbered roughly 5 and included TRBV5-6, TRBV5-1 and TRBV20-1.

The TCR was taken from a girl aged 10 to 17 with multiple sclerosis. Source material: blood. The chain is built from TRBV5-1 and TRBJ1-4; the D is unclear. This CDR3 reads CASSFTRSEKLFF. The CDR3 DNA is TGCGCCAGCAGCTTTACACGGAGTGAAAAACTGTTTTTT.